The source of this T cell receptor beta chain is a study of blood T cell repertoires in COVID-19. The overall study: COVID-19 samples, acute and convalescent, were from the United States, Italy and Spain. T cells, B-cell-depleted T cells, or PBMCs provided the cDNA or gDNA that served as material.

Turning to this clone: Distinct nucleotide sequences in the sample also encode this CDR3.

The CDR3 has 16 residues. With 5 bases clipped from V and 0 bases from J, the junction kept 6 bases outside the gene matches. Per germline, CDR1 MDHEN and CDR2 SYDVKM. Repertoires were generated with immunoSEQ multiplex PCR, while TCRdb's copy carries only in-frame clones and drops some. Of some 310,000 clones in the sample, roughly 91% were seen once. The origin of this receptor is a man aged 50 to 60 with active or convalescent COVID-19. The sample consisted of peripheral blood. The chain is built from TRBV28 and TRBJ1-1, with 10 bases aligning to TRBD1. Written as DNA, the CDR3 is TGTGCCAGCAGTCTCTCGGGACAGGGGATGAACACTGAAGCTTTCTTT. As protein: CASSLSGQGMNTEAFF.